This T cell receptor (beta chain) was recorded in a study of T cell responses to AZD1222 COVID-19 vaccine. With respect to this clone: As yet, its antigen is unknown.

TCRdb keeps only in-frame clones here, not all; method: immunoSEQ multiplex PCR. The sample lists around 120,000 clones, more than 85% occurring once. Study outcomes and limitations: Researchers report vaccine-associated CD4 TCRs spanning spike, with dominance at 160-218 and 743-854. The study sampled repertoires only after the peak T cell response. Spike-specific TCRs gained breadth and depth after people received two AZD1222 doses. White British people made up most donors, females outnumbered males, and clonal diversity was possibly underestimated.

The specimen comprised peripheral blood, sampled on day 0 of AZD1222 vaccination. This TCR was recovered from an adult in good health.

The DNA of the CDR3 is TGTGCCAGCAGGGGACAGGGGGTTAGAGGGGAGACCCAGTACTTC. Protein: CASRGQGVRGETQYF. The J gene is TRBJ2-5, the V gene TRBV27; TRBD1 matches 11 bases. CDR1 and CDR2 (germline): MNHEY, SMNVEV (reference sequence). With V trimmed by 6 bases and J by 5 bases, 8 bases remained unmatched. This CDR3 has 15 amino acids.